Presented here are 31 T cell receptor beta chains from one specimen sequenced in a study of lung T cells in sarcoidosis with Löfgren's syndrome. MiXCR, run by TCRdb on the reads, gives a single entry per CDR3 protein. The sample has about 3,100 distinct CDR3 sequences; 25% to 35% are singletons. Specimen: CD4+ T cells from bronchoalveolar lavage. Receptors were obtained from a human donor with sarcoidosis (Löfgren's syndrome or another form), or a control subject (not recorded which).

This clonotype counts as medium-sized. The V gene is TRBV4-2, the J gene TRBJ1-5; D may be TRBD1 (5 bases). V was clipped by 3 bases and J by 5 bases, with 11 bases between them. The CDR3 has 14 residues. In germline, CDR1 is LGHNA, CDR2 YNFKEQ. The CDR3: CASSQQGGDQPQHF. CDR3 DNA sequence: TGTGCCAGCAGCCAGCAGGGAGGTGATCAGCCCCAGCATTTT.

The chain combines TRBV18 with TRBJ2-3; D not certain. V was pared by 3 bases and J by 0 bases, with 10 bases between. The CDR3 consists of 15 residues. Germline V gene sequence: CDR1 KGHSH, CDR2 LQKENI. CDR3 DNA: TGTGCCAGCTCACCGTCTCCCTACAGCACAGATACGCAGTATTTT. Translation gives CASSPSPYSTDTQYF. Full variable domain (remainder filled in from reference TRBV18 and TRBJ2-3): NAGVMQNPRHLVRRRGQEARLRCSPMKGHSHVYWYRQLPEEGLKFMVYLQKENIIDESGMPKERFSAEFPKEGPSILRIQQVVRGDSAAYFCASSPSPYSTDTQYFGPGTRLTVL.

This clonotype was found many times. This sequence joins TRBV5-6 and TRBJ1-5; D remains ambiguous. Germline-derived CDR1 and CDR2 are SGHDT and YYEEEE. Trimming stripped 2 bases from V and 4 bases from J, with 10 bases between. CDR3 size: 14 residues. The CDR3 nucleotides are TGTGCCAGCAGCTTCGGCGGATTAAATCAGCCCCAGCATTTT. Translated, it gives CASSFGGLNQPQHF.

Comments on this clonotype: Because it lacks the conserved phenylalanine or tryptophan at the end, this CDR3 is likely a read error. The rearrangement uses TRBV28 and TRBJ2-5, with TRBD2 matching over 7 bases. The J segment lost 4 bases and the V segment lost 8 bases, leaving 19 bases of the junction unmatched. The germline V gene has CDR1 MDHEN and CDR2 SYDVKM. This CDR3 has 17 residues. The CDR3 sequence: CASSRPVAGGKRETQYL. The CDR3 coding sequence is TGTGCCAGCTCGCGTCCGGTGGCCGGGGGGAAGCGAGAGACCCAGTACCTC.

By its share, this clonotype is medium-sized. The V call is TRBV15, the J call TRBJ1-2, with 9 positions matching TRBD1. Germline CDR1 LNHNV, CDR2 YYDKDF (reference sequence). This CDR3 region has 14 residues. With V trimmed by 5 bases and J by 7 bases, 8 bases remained unmatched. CDR3 bases: TGTGCCACCAGCCGGGACAGGGAGATGAGTGGCTACACCTTC. Translated: CATSRDREMSGYTF.

Concerning this clonotype itself: One junction end disagrees with the germline gene, perhaps due to a read error. This chain uses TRBV20-1 with TRBJ1-5, with D unclear. The CDR3 is 12 residues long. Germline V CDR1 and CDR2: DFQATT, SNEGSKA (reference sequence). CDR3 loop: CSASGSNQPQHF. The CDR3 bases are TGCAGTGCTAGTGGCAGCAATCAGCCCCAGCACTTT.

This clonotype is termed large. This chain links TRBV20-1 with TRBJ2-3, with 8 bases aligning to TRBD2. CDR3 length equals 16 residues. V trimming: 5 bases; J trimming: 1 base; junction bases outside the gene matches: 11. CDR1 DFQATT and CDR2 SNEGSKA come from the germline V gene (reference sequence). DNA for the CDR3: TGCAGTGCTCGCTCGTTCATTAGCGGGGGCACAGATACGCAGTATTTT. It specifies CSARSFISGGTDTQYF.

By sample fraction, this clonotype is medium-sized. The chain recombines TRBV7-2 with TRBJ2-5, with D maybe TRBD2 (6 bases). V lost 5 bases and J 4 bases, leaving 17 bases between the germline ends. CDR1 SGHTA and CDR2 FQGNSA come from the germline V gene. This CDR3 region has 15 residues. The CDR3 reads CASSAQGGLGETQYF. DNA of the CDR3: TGTGCCAGCAGCGCCCAGGGAGGTCTAGGAGAGACCCAGTACTTC.

In this sample, this clonotype turned up once. It may be a read error: a sequence one base away is much more abundant. The rearrangement joins TRBV2 to TRBJ1-1; TRBD1 agrees at 8 bases. The CDR3 runs 14 residues. Germline V gene sequence: CDR1 SNHLY, CDR2 FYNNEI. The CDR3 here is CASRLTGGGTEASF. The CDR3 region has the DNA TGTGCCAGCAGGCTTACAGGGGGGGGAACTGAAGCTTCCTTT.

This clonotype was seen only once. The chain joins TRBV25-1 to TRBJ2-7; 9 bases align to TRBD2. V was pared by 11 bases and J by 2 bases, with 10 bases of the junction left unmatched. This CDR3 has 14 amino acids. Per germline, CDR1 MGHDK and CDR2 SYGVNS. For the CDR3, the DNA is TGTGCCGGCGGCAAGGCGGGGGGGACCTACGAGCAGTACTTC. The encoded protein is CAGGKAGGTYEQYF.

Turning to this clonotype: Germline and junction disagree at one end, which may indicate a read error. V and J are TRBV7-2 and TRBJ1-5; perhaps TRBD1 as D (5 bases). From germline, CDR1 is SGHTA and CDR2 FQGNSA. The CDR3 runs to 13 residues. Here the CDR3 reads CASSLGPNQPHHF. DNA for the CDR3: TGTGCCAGCAGCTTGGGACCCAATCAGCCCCATCATTTC.

Turning to this clonotype: Germline is not matched at one junction end, which may reflect a read error. V usage is TRBV6-5 and J usage is TRBJ2-3, with 7 bases lining up with TRBD1. CDR3 length: 16 amino acids. CDR1 MNHEY and CDR2 SVGAGI come from the germline V gene. The CDR3: CASSSPSRQGVDTQCF. The CDR3 DNA reads as TGTGCCAGCAGTTCCCCATCTAGACAGGGAGTGGATACGCAGTGTTTT.

Details on this clonotype: One junction end does not reproduce the germline sequence, and a read error may be involved. The chain joins TRBV2 to TRBJ1-1; the D gene is possibly TRBD1 (5 bases). Germline CDR1 is SNHLY and CDR2 is FYNNEI. CDR3 length: 13 residues. DNA for the CDR3: TGTGCCAGCAGTGCGGGAACGGGGACTGAAGCTCTCTTT. Its translation: CASSAGTGTEALF.

The V gene is TRBV2, the J gene TRBJ1-1; maybe TRBD1 (6 bases). The V and J ends lost 4 bases and 5 bases respectively, with 11 bases between them. The CDR3 covers 13 residues. The germline gives CDR1 SNHLY, CDR2 FYNNEI. The CDR3 DNA reads as TGTGCCAGCAGTGGGGGGGCTGGAACTGAAGCTTTCTTT. Protein product: CASSGGAGTEAFF.

On this clonotype: A much larger clone sits a single nucleotide away, making a read error possible. This chain links TRBV2 with TRBJ1-1; the match to TRBD1 covers 7 bases. CDR1 is SNHLY, CDR2 FYNNEI, per germline. The CDR3 has 12 residues. The CDR3: CANSGSRGGAFF. The CDR3 DNA reads TGTGCCAACAGTGGTTCCAGGGGGGGAGCTTTCTTT.

Relative to its sample, this clonotype is medium-sized. The chain recombines TRBV2 with TRBJ1-2; D is uncertain. The germline gives CDR1 SNHLY, CDR2 FYNNEI. This CDR3 region has 13 residues. The ends were cut back, 7 bases at V and 0 bases at J, with 9 bases in the middle. The CDR3 coding sequence is TGTGCCAGCACTGACACAGCTAACTATGGCTACACCTTC. Amino acids: CASTDTANYGYTF.

This clonotype was detected many times. The chain joins TRBV2 to TRBJ1-6; D is unresolved. Germline loops: CDR1 SNHLY, CDR2 FYNNEI. The CDR3 extends over 11 amino acids. V shed 6 bases and J shed 7 bases, with 4 bases lying between them. The CDR3 reads CASRYNSPLHF. In nucleotides, the CDR3 is TGTGCCAGCAGGTACAATTCACCCCTCCACTTT.

Comment on this clonotype: At one end, the junction sequence differs from germline, possibly due to a read error. The rearrangement joins TRBV15 to TRBJ1-2; TRBD1 is a possible D gene (6 bases). Per the germline V gene, CDR1 is LNHNV and CDR2 is YYDKDF (reference sequence). The CDR3 has 12 amino acids. CDR3 DNA: TGTGCCAACAGCAGAGATCTTGGGGGCCACACCTTC. Protein: CANSRDLGGHTF.

This clonotype is labeled as large. The rearrangement uses TRBV11-3 and TRBJ2-3, with D hard to call. Germline V lookup: CDR1 SGHNT, CDR2 YENEEA. The CDR3 contains 13 residues. Trimming shortened V by 3 bases and J by 2 bases, and 6 bases separated the two germline ends. CDR3 nucleotides: TGTGCCAGCAGCTTTAGCCTCACAGATACGCAGTATTTT. It translates to CASSFSLTDTQYF.

Note on this clonotype: An end of the junction differs from the germline gene, which may be a read error. The rearrangement links TRBV20-1 to TRBJ2-6; D is perhaps TRBD1 (5 bases). The CDR3 is 16 residues long. The germline gives CDR1 DFQATT, CDR2 SNEGSKA (reference sequence). CDR3 in amino acids: CGARALGSSGANALTF. CDR3 bases: TGCGGTGCTAGAGCATTAGGAAGCTCTGGGGCCAACGCCCTGACTTTC.

About this clonotype itself: This CDR3 is missing its conserved last phenylalanine or tryptophan, likely due to a read error. J is TRBJ1-5 and V is TRBV20-1, with D possibly matching TRBD1 (5 bases). V lost 5 bases, J lost 3 bases, and 11 bases lay in between. Germline CDR1 is DFQATT and CDR2 is SNEGSKA (reference sequence). This CDR3 spans 13 amino acids. CDR3 protein: CSAGQGYNQPQHL. CDR3 sequence (DNA): TGCAGTGCTGGCCAGGGTTACAATCAGCCCCAGCATCTT.

This clonotype is classed as large. V and J are TRBV6-1 and TRBJ1-6, with 9 positions matching TRBD1. V was pared by 6 bases and J by 7 bases, with 4 bases of the junction left unmatched. The CDR3 has 14 residues. Germline CDR1 MNHNS, CDR2 SASEGT. The CDR3 sequence is CASRRQGENSPLHF. The CDR3 DNA follows: TGTGCCAGCAGAAGACAGGGGGAGAATTCACCCCTCCACTTT.

This clonotype counts as medium-sized. V usage is TRBV2 and J usage is TRBJ2-3; no firm D call. Trimming took off 4 bases at V and 1 base at J, with 6 bases between the two ends. The CDR3 loop spans 13 amino acids. The germline gives CDR1 SNHLY, CDR2 FYNNEI. The CDR3 spells CASSVGGTDTQYF. The CDR3 nucleotides read TGTGCCAGCAGTGTAGGAGGCACAGATACGCAGTATTTT.

As for this clonotype: The junction departs from the called germline gene at one end, perhaps through a read error. The chain joins TRBV6-1 to TRBJ1-5; D is unclear. This CDR3 region has 14 residues. Per the germline V gene, CDR1 is MNHNS and CDR2 is SASEGT. In nucleotides, the CDR3 is TGTTCCAGCAGTACGCAAAATAGCAATCAGCCGCAGCATTTT. It translates to CSSSTQNSNQPQHF.

In its sample, this clonotype is medium-sized. The gene calls are TRBV20-1 and TRBJ1-5; D is perhaps TRBD1 (5 bases). V lost 4 bases and J lost 5, with 15 bases in between. This CDR3 comprises 14 residues. Germline loops: CDR1 DFQATT, CDR2 SNEGSKA (reference sequence). The CDR3, as DNA: TGCAGTGCTAAATCCGGGACCCTAGATCAGCCCCAGCATTTT. Residues: CSAKSGTLDQPQHF.

This sequence joins TRBV5-6 and TRBJ2-5; D might be TRBD2 (7 bases). Trimming pared 1 base from V and 4 bases from J, leaving 14 bases between. From germline, CDR1 is SGHDT and CDR2 YYEEEE. CDR3 length: 15 residues. The CDR3 is CASSLMGGPGETQYF. CDR3 sequence (DNA): TGTGCCAGCAGCTTGATGGGGGGGCCGGGAGAGACCCAGTACTTC.

V usage is TRBV2 and J usage is TRBJ2-5, with 14 bases fitting TRBD2. CDR3 size: 14 residues. V gave up 6 bases and J gave up 8 bases; unmatched junction bases: 5. The germline V gene encodes CDR1 SNHLY and CDR2 FYNNEI. CDR3 protein: CASSRLAGGQTQYF. CDR3 sequence (DNA): TGTGCCAGCAGCCGACTAGCGGGGGGGCAAACCCAGTACTTC.

In this sample, this clonotype turned up many times. The rearrangement joins TRBV3-1 to TRBJ1-2; perhaps TRBD1 as D (5 bases). Germline V CDR1 and CDR2: LGHDT, YNNKEL (reference sequence). The ends were cut back, 0 bases at V and 4 bases at J, with 15 bases in the middle. The CDR3 extends over 16 amino acids. CDR3 in amino acids: CASSQDFYQTAYGYTF. Written as DNA, the CDR3 is TGTGCCAGCAGCCAAGATTTCTACCAGACAGCCTATGGCTACACCTTC.

This clonotype is categorized as medium-sized (0.01 to 0.1%). V and J are TRBV20-1 and TRBJ1-6, with 11 bases aligning to TRBD1. CDR1 and CDR2 from the germline V gene are DFQATT and SNEGSKA (reference sequence). The CDR3 spans 16 residues. The V segment lost 0 bases and the J segment 5 bases; nucleotides outside the gene matches: 3. CDR3: CSARDRDRGDNSPLHF. The CDR3 coding sequence is TGCAGTGCTAGAGATCGGGACAGGGGGGATAATTCACCCCTCCACTTT.

In its sample, this clonotype ranks as medium-sized. The chain uses TRBV25-1 and TRBJ1-5, with D uncertain. Trimming cost V 6 bases and J 1 base, with 13 bases left between them. Germline V gene sequence: CDR1 MGHDK, CDR2 SYGVNS. The CDR3 loop spans 15 amino acids. The CDR3 region is CASSPPDTSNQPQHF. For the CDR3, the DNA is TGTGCCAGCAGCCCCCCTGACACGAGCAATCAGCCCCAGCATTTT.

Concerning this clonotype: The conserved phenylalanine or tryptophan normally closing the CDR3 is absent here, so this likely arose from a read error. In DNA, the CDR3 is TGTGCCAGCAGCCCCTCTCCCCTCTCCTGCGAGCAGTACTCC. It codes for CASSPSPLSCEQYS. This chain joins TRBV7-9 and TRBJ2-7; unclear D gene. The CDR3 consists of 14 residues. Germline V gene lookup returns CDR1 SEHNR and CDR2 FQNEAQ (reference sequence).